This T cell receptor (beta chain) is drawn from a study of control samples from healthy donors and cancer patients. Germline V gene sequence: CDR1 ENHRY, CDR2 SYGVKD. This CDR3 region has 13 residues. The V end lost 9 bases, the J end lost 7 bases, and 18 bases lay between the germline ends. Profiling relied on immunoSEQ multiplex PCR, and the TCRdb table lists in-frame clones only, not all of them. The table includes tens of thousands of clones, 95% to 97% detected once. Input material: blood. This receptor was identified in a woman aged 25 to 39 in good health. This sequence joins TRBV10-3 and TRBJ1-2, with TRBD1 as a possible D gene (5 bases). DNA of the CDR3: TGTGCCATATATGACGGGGGGAATACTGGCTACACCTTC. It translates to CAIYDGGNTGYTF.